Shown below are 11 T cell receptor beta chains from a single sample sequenced in a study of cytomegalovirus exposure and HLA in healthy donors. Primers included in the PCR were 60 Vbeta and 13 Jbeta primers. Generated by immunoSEQ multiplex PCR, the TCRdb table keeps only in-frame clones and is missing some. The data show some 170,000 clones, 70% to 80% seen once. Source material: PBMCs. Source of these receptors: a woman in her thirties or forties in good health and CMV-seronegative.

This clone was counted a few times. The chain is built from TRBV5-4 and TRBJ2-1, with 12 bases aligning to TRBD2. The J segment lost 9 bases and the V segment lost 2 bases, leaving 6 bases of the junction unmatched. The CDR3 length is 15 residues. The germline CDR1 and CDR2 sequences are SGHNT and YYREEE (reference sequence). CDR3 residues: CASSFWTSGNGEQFF. CDR3 in DNA: TGTGCCAGCAGCTTCTGGACTAGCGGGAATGGTGAGCAGTTCTTC.

This clone was counted only a few times. The chain has TRBV30 and TRBJ2-3; TRBD2 matches 10 bases. Germline loops: CDR1 GTSNPN, CDR2 SVGIG (reference sequence). CDR3 length: 15 amino acids. The trim removed 0 bases at V and 4 bases at J, leaving 4 bases unmatched. The CDR3 DNA reads TGTGCCTGGAGTGTAGGGACTAGCGTTTCAGATACGCAGTATTTT. Its protein product is CAWSVGTSVSDTQYF.

This clone has only a few counts. The rearrangement links TRBV28 to TRBJ2-7; D perhaps matches TRBD2 (6 bases). Looked up from germline, CDR1 is MDHEN and CDR2 is SYDVKM. The length of the CDR3 is 14 residues. Trimming stripped 5 bases from V and 3 bases from J, with 14 bases between. Written as DNA, the CDR3 is TGTGCCAGCAGTATCGGACTGGGGGGCTACGAGCAGTACTTC. Translating it yields CASSIGLGGYEQYF.

The sample holds one count of this clone. The genes are TRBV10-3 and TRBJ1-5; 10 positions match TRBD1. V gave up 2 bases and J gave up 6 bases; unmatched junction bases: 4. This CDR3 has 15 amino acids. Per the germline V gene, CDR1 is ENHRY and CDR2 is SYGVKD. CDR3 sequence reads: CAISEGTGEVQPQHF. Here the CDR3 DNA reads TGTGCCATCAGTGAGGGGACAGGGGAGGTTCAGCCCCAGCATTTT.

The chain is built from TRBV6-1 and TRBJ2-5; 10 nucleotides agree with TRBD1. The germline gives CDR1 MNHNS, CDR2 SASEGT. The trim removed 6 bases at V and 5 bases at J, leaving 9 bases unmatched. The CDR3 is 15 residues long. The CDR3 DNA follows: TGTGCCAGCAGAGCCGGACAGGGGGGGGAGGAGACCCAGTACTTC. This translates into CASRAGQGGEETQYF.

This clone was detected once. V gene TRBV30 combines with J gene TRBJ2-5, with 7 nucleotides matching TRBD1. The CDR3 sequence is 15 residues long. Germline CDR1 and CDR2: GTSNPN and SVGIG (reference sequence). Unmatched junction bases numbered 12, after V lost 1 base and J lost 7 bases. Here the CDR3 reads CAWSGPRGGLWTQYF. The CDR3 DNA follows: TGTGCCTGGAGTGGGCCACGAGGGGGCCTGTGGACCCAGTACTTC. Complete variable domain (other parts from reference TRBV30 and TRBJ2-5): SQTIHQWPATLVQPVGSPLSLECTVEGTSNPNLYWYRQAAGRGLQLLFYSVGIGQISSEVPQNLSASRPQDRQFILSSKKLLLSDSGFYLCAWSGPRGGLWTQYFGPGTRLLVL.

V gene TRBV5-5 combines with J gene TRBJ1-2, with TRBD1 matching 8 bases. V shed 3 bases and J 4 bases; nucleotides not matched to a gene: 8. Germline-derived CDR1 and CDR2 are SGHKS and YYEKEE (reference sequence). This CDR3 comprises 15 residues. The CDR3 here is CASSSGTGIRYGYTF. CDR3 coding DNA: TGTGCCAGCAGCTCCGGGACAGGCATCCGCTATGGCTACACCTTC.

This clone appeared a single time. This chain's CDR3 is CASRTGTGMIYEQYF. The CDR3 nucleotides are TGTGCCAGCAGAACCGGGACAGGGATGATATACGAGCAGTACTTC. The V gene is TRBV6-1, the J gene TRBJ2-7; 9 bases are a match to TRBD1. J lost 4 bases, V lost 6 bases, and 10 bases had no gene match. CDR3 length: 15 residues. Germline CDR1 reads MNHNS; CDR2 reads SASEGT.

This sequence joins TRBV7-6 and TRBJ2-6, with 7 bases that match TRBD2. The CDR3 length is 15 residues. The V gene end was trimmed by 6 bases and the J gene end by 2 bases; junction bases not matched to a gene: 4. Per the germline V gene, CDR1 is SGHVS and CDR2 is FNYEAQ. CDR3 bases: TGTGCCAGCAGTGGGGCGGGAGCTGGGGCCAACGTCCTGACTTTC. Translated: CASSGAGAGANVLTF.

The chain carries TRBV5-1 and TRBJ1-2; D gene ambiguous. The V gene lost 0 bases and the J gene lost 6 bases, with 6 bases spanning the gap. Germline loops: CDR1 SGHRS, CDR2 YFSETQ. CDR3 size: 12 residues. CDR3 coding DNA: TGCGCCAGCAGCTTGGTCGGGGATGGCTACACCTTC. It is translated as CASSLVGDGYTF.

In DNA, the CDR3 is TGCGCCAGCAGCCAAGAATCTAACAGGGGTGTAGGTCAGCCCCAGCATTTT. Translating it yields CASSQESNRGVGQPQHF. V gene TRBV4-1 combines with J gene TRBJ1-5; 7 bases line up with TRBD1. The CDR3 runs 17 residues. Germline V CDR1 and CDR2: MGHRA, YSYEKL. Losses at the gene ends were 0 bases for V and 6 bases for J; bases not matched to a gene: 11.